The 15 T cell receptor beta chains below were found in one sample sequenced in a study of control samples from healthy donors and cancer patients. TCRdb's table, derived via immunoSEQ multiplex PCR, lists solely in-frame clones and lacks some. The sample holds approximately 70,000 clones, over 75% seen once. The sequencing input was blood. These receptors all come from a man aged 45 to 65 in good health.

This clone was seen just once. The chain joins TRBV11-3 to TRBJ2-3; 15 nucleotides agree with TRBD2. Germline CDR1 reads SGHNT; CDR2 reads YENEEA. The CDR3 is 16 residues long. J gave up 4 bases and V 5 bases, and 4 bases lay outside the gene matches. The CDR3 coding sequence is TGTGCCAGCAGCCCGGGACTAGCGGGGGGCGCAGATACGCAGTATTTT. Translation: CASSPGLAGGADTQYF. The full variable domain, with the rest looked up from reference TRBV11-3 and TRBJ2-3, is EAGVVQSPRYKIIEKKQPVAFWCNPISGHNTLYWYLQNLGQGPELLIRYENEEAVDDSQLPKDRFSAERLKGVDSTLKIQPAELGDSAVYLCASSPGLAGGADTQYFGPGTRLTVL.

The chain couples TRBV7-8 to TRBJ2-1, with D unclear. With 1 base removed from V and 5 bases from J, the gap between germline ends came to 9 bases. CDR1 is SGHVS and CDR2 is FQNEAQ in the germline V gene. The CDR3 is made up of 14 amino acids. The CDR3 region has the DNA TGTGCCAGCAGCTTAGGAAATACAAACAATGAGCAGTTCTTC. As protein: CASSLGNTNNEQFF. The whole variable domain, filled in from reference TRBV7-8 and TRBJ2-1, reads GAGVSQSPRYKVAKRGQDVALRCDPISGHVSLFWYQQALGQGPEFLTYFQNEAQLDKSGLPSDRFFAERPEGSVSTLKIQRTQQEDSAVYLCASSLGNTNNEQFFGPGTRLTVL.

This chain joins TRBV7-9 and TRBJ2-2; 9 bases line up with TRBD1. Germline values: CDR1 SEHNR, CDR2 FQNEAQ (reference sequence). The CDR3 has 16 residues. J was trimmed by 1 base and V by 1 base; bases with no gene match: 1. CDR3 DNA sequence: TGTGCCAGCAGCTTAGGGGGACAGGGGAACACCGGGGAGCTGTTTTTT. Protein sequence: CASSLGGQGNTGELFF.

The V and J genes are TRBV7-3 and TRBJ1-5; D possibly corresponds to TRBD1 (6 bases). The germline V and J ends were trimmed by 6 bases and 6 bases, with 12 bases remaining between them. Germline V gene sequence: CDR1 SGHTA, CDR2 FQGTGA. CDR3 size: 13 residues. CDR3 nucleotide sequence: TGTGCCAGCAGTGAGGGGGTGGGTCAGCCCCAGCATTTT. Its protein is CASSEGVGQPQHF.

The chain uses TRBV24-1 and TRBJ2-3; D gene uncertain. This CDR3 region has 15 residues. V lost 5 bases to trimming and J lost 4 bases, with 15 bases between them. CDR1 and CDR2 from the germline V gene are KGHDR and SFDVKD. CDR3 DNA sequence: TGTGCCACCAGTGCTAATCGGGTCAGAGCAGATACGCAGTATTTT. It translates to CATSANRVRADTQYF.

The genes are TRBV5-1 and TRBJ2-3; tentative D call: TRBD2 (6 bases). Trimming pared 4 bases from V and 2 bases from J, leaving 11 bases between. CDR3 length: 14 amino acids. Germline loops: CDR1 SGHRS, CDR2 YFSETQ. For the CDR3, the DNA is TGCGCCAGCAGCCTAGGCGGGGTCACAGATACGCAGTATTTT. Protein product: CASSLGGVTDTQYF. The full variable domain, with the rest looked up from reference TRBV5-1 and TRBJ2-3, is KAGVTQTPRYLIKTRGQQVTLSCSPISGHRSVSWYQQTPGQGLQFLFEYFSETQRNKGNFPGRFSGRQFSNSRSEMNVSTLELGDSALYLCASSLGGVTDTQYFGPGTRLTVL.

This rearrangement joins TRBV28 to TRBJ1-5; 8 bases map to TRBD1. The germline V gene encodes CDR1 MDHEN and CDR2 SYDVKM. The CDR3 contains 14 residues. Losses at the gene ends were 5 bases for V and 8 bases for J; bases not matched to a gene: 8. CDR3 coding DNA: TGTGCCAGCAGTCTGGGACAGGCGGTGAAGCCCCAGCATTTT. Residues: CASSLGQAVKPQHF.

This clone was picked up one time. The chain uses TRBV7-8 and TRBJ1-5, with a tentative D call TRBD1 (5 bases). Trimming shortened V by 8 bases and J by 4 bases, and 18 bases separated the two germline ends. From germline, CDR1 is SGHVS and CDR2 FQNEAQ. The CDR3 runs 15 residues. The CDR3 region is CASRTDGARNQPQHF. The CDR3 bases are TGTGCCAGCCGGACGGACGGGGCCCGTAATCAGCCCCAGCATTTT.

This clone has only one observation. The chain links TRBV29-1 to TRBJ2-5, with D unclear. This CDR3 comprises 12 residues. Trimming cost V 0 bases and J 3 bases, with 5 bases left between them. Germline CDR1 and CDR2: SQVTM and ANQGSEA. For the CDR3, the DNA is TGCAGCGTTGAAGATCGAAAAGAGACCCAGTACTTC. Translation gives CSVEDRKETQYF.

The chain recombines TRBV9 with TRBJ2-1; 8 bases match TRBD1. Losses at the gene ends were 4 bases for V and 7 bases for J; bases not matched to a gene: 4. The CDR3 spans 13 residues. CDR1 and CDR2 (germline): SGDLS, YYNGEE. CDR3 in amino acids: CASSPGTGNEQFF. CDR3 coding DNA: TGTGCCAGCAGCCCCGGGACAGGAAATGAGCAGTTCTTC.

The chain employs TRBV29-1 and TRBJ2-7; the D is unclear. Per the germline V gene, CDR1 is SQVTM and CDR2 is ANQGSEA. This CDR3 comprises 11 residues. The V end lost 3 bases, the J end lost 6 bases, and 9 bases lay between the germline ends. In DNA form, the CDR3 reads TGCAGCGTTGATAAAGTGGGCGAGCAGTACTTC. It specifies CSVDKVGEQYF.

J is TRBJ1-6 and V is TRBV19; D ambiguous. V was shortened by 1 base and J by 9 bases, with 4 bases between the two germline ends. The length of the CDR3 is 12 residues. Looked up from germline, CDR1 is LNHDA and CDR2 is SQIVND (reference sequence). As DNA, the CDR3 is TGTGCCAGTAGTATAGCGACTTCACCCCTCCACTTT. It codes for CASSIATSPLHF.

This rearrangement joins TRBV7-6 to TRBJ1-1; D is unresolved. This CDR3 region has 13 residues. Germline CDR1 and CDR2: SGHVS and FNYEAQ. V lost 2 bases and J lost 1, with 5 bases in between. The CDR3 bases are TGTGCCAGCAGCTTACCTCCGAACACTGAAGCTTTCTTT. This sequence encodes CASSLPPNTEAFF.

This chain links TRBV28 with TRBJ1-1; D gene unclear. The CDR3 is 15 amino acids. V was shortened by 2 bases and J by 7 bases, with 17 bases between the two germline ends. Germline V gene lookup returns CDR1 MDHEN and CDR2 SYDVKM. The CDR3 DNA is TGTGCCAGCAGTTTAGGAGGCAGCCGATTATTTGAAGCTTTCTTT. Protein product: CASSLGGSRLFEAFF.

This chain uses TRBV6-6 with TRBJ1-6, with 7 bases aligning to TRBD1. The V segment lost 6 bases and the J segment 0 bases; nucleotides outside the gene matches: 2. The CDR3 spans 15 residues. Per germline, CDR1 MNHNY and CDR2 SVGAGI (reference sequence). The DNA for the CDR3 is TGTGCCAGCAGCAGGACAGGCTCCTATAATTCACCCCTCCACTTT. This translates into CASSRTGSYNSPLHF.